This TCR beta chain was observed in a study of cytomegalovirus exposure and HLA in healthy donors. This clone has a handful of counts. PCR was performed using 60 Vbeta and 13 Jbeta primers. Sequencing was performed with immunoSEQ multiplex PCR; in TCRdb, only in-frame clones are kept and a portion is missing. This sample carries roughly 150,000 clones, over 65% of them seen once, and the ten largest clones take 4.7%. The ends lost 5 bases at V and 5 bases at J; junction bases unmatched: 5. The CDR3 length is 15 residues. The germline V gene has CDR1 ENHRY and CDR2 SYGVKD. V and J are TRBV10-3 and TRBJ2-3, with TRBD2 identical over 12 bases. Sequenced: PBMCs. This TCR derives from a man aged 18 to 29 in good health and CMV-seropositive. CDR3 DNA sequence: TGTGCCATCAGTCAGACTAGCGGGGGAGAAGATACGCAGTATTTT. Its protein product is CAISQTSGGEDTQYF.